The 5 T cell receptor beta chains below were found in one sample sequenced in a study of control samples from healthy donors and cancer patients. Libraries were prepared by immunoSEQ multiplex PCR; TCRdb keeps only in-frame clonotypes and omits some of them. This sample yields about 160,000 clones, of which nearly 96% are seen a single time; approximately 0.93% belongs to the top ten. Sample: blood. These TCRs come from a woman aged 25 to 39 in good health.

The chain employs TRBV13 and TRBJ2-2; D not resolved. The CDR3 covers 15 residues. Trimming removed 2 bases at V and 2 bases at J, with 9 bases between. CDR1 PRHDT and CDR2 FYEKMQ come from the germline V gene (reference sequence). The CDR3 DNA sequence: TGTGCCAGCAGCTTATTGACGGTTAACACCGGGGAGCTGTTTTTT. Protein sequence: CASSLLTVNTGELFF. Full variable domain (remainder filled in from reference TRBV13 and TRBJ2-2): AAGVIQSPRHLIKEKRETATLKCYPIPRHDTVYWYQQGPGQDPQFLISFYEKMQSDKGSIPDRFSAQQFSDYHSELNMSSLELGDSALYFCASSLLTVNTGELFFGEGSRLTVL.

The chain couples TRBV5-4 to TRBJ1-2; TRBD1 aligns across 9 bases. The J segment lost 4 bases and the V segment lost 4 bases, leaving 5 bases of the junction unmatched. Germline V gives CDR1 SGHNT, CDR2 YYREEE (reference sequence). The CDR3 contains 14 residues. This chain's CDR3 is CASSPGTGSYGYTF. As DNA, the CDR3 is TGTGCCAGCAGCCCGGGGACAGGGAGCTATGGCTACACCTTC. The full variable domain, in which reference TRBV5-4 and TRBJ1-2 provide the parts outside the CDR3, is ETGVTQSPTHLIKTRGQQVTLRCSSQSGHNTVSWYQQALGQGPQFIFQYYREEENGRGNFPPRFSGLQFPNYSSELNVNALELDDSALYLCASSPGTGSYGYTFGSGTRLTVV.

J is TRBJ1-6 and V is TRBV7-6, with 11 bases that match TRBD1. The germline CDR1 and CDR2 sequences are SGHVS and FNYEAQ. The V gene end was trimmed by 6 bases and the J gene end by 8 bases; junction bases not matched to a gene: 6. This CDR3 contains 15 residues. The CDR3, as DNA: TGTGCCAGCAGTCCCCGGACAGGGGGCGATTCACCCCTCCACTTT. Its protein is CASSPRTGGDSPLHF. Using reference TRBV7-6 and TRBJ1-6 for the parts outside the CDR3, the full variable domain is GAGVSQSPRYKVTKRGQDVALRCDPISGHVSLYWYRQALGQGPEFLTYFNYEAQQDKSGLPNDRFSAERPEGSISTLTIQRTEQRDSAMYRCASSPRTGGDSPLHFGNGTRLTVT.

The gene calls are TRBV10-1 and TRBJ2-1; the D is unclear. Germline values: CDR1 WNHNN, CDR2 SYGVQD (reference sequence). V shed 2 bases and J shed 8 bases, with 16 bases lying between them. The CDR3 runs to 15 residues. The CDR3 spells CASSETMSRPHEQFF. The CDR3 nucleotides are TGCGCCAGCAGTGAGACTATGTCACGACCTCATGAGCAGTTCTTC.

In the case of this clone: Other DNA variants within this sample encode the same CDR3. V and J are TRBV5-1 and TRBJ2-7; D is unresolved. Germline V gives CDR1 SGHRS, CDR2 YFSETQ. V was cut by 0 bases and J by 0 bases, with 7 bases left in between. The CDR3 length is 14 residues. The CDR3 nucleotides are TGCGCCAGCAGCTTGGCCCCCTACTCCTACGAGCAGTACTTC. Translation gives CASSLAPYSYEQYF.